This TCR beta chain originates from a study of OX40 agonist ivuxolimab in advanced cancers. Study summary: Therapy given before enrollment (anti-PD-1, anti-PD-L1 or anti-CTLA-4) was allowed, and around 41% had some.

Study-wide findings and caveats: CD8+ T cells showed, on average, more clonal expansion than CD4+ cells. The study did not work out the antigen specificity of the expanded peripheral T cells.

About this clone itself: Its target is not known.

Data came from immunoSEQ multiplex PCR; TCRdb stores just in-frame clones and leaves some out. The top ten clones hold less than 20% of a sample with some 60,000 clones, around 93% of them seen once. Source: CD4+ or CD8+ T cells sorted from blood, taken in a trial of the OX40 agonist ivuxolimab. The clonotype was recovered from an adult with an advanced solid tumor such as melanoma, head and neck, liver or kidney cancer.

CDR3 DNA: TGTGCCAGCAGCTCCCGTACAGGGGCTGAGCAGTACTTC. Residues: CASSSRTGAEQYF. The chain has TRBV5-8 and TRBJ2-7, with 7 bases fitting TRBD1. This CDR3 contains 13 residues. Per germline, CDR1 SGHTS and CDR2 YDEGEE. V was clipped by 3 bases and J by 7 bases; unmatched bases: 7.